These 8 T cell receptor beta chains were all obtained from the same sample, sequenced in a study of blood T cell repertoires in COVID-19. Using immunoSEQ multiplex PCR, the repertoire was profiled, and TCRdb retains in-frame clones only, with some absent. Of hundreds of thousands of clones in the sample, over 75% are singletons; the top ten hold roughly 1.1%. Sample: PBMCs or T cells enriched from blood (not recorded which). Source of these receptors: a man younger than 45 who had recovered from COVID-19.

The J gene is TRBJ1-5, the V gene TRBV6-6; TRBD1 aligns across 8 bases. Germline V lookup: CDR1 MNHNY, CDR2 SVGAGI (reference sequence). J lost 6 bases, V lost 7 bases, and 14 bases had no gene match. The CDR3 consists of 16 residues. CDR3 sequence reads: CASTRRGQGAFQPQHF. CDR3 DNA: TGTGCCAGCACCCGCAGGGGTCAGGGGGCTTTTCAGCCCCAGCATTTT.

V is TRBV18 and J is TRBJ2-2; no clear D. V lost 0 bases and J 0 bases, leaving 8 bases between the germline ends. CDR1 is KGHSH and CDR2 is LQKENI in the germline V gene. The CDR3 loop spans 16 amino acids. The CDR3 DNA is TGTGCCAGCTCACCACCACTGCCCGCGAACACCGGGGAGCTGTTTTTT. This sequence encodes CASSPPLPANTGELFF.

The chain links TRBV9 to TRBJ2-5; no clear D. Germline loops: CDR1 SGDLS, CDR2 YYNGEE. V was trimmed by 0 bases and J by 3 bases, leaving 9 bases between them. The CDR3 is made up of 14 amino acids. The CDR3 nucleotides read TGTGCCAGCAGCGTAGCCGGCGGAAAAGAGACCCAGTACTTC. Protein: CASSVAGGKETQYF.

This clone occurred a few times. The CDR3 sequence is CASSSVAGNTIYF. CDR3 in DNA: TGTGCCAGCAGCTCGGTGGCTGGAAACACCATATATTTT. The rearrangement joins TRBV7-8 to TRBJ1-3; D unresolved. The CDR3 is 13 amino acids. The ends were cut back, 4 bases at V and 2 bases at J, with 6 bases in the middle. Germline V gives CDR1 SGHVS, CDR2 FQNEAQ.

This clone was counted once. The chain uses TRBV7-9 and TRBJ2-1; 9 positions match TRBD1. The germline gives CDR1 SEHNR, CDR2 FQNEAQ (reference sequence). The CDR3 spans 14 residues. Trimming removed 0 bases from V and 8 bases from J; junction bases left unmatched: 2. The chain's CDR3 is CASSLAHRGHEQFF. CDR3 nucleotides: TGTGCCAGCAGCTTAGCGCACAGGGGGCATGAGCAGTTCTTC.

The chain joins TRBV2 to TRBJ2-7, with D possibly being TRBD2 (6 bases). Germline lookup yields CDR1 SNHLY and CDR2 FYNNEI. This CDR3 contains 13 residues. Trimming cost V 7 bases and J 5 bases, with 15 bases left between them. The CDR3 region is CASTSPGVNEQYF. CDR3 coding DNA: TGTGCCAGCACGTCCCCGGGAGTAAACGAGCAGTACTTC.

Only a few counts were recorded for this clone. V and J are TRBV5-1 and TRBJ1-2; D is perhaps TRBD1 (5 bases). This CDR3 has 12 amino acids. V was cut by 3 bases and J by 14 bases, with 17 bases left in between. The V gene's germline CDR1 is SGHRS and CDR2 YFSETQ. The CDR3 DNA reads TGCGCCAGCAGCTCCACCTTGGGGGGTTGGACCTTC. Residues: CASSSTLGGWTF.

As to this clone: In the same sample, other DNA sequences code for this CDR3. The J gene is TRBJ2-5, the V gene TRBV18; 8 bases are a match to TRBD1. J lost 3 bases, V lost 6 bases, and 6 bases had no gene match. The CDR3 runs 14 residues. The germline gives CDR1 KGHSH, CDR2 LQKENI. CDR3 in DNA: TGTGCCAGCTCCCCCGGGACAGGAGAAGAGACCCAGTACTTC. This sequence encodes CASSPGTGEETQYF. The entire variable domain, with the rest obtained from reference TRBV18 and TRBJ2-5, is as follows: NAGVMQNPRHLVRRRGQEARLRCSPMKGHSHVYWYRQLPEEGLKFMVYLQKENIIDESGMPKERFSAEFPKEGPSILRIQQVVRGDSAAYFCASSPGTGEETQYFGPGTRLLVL.